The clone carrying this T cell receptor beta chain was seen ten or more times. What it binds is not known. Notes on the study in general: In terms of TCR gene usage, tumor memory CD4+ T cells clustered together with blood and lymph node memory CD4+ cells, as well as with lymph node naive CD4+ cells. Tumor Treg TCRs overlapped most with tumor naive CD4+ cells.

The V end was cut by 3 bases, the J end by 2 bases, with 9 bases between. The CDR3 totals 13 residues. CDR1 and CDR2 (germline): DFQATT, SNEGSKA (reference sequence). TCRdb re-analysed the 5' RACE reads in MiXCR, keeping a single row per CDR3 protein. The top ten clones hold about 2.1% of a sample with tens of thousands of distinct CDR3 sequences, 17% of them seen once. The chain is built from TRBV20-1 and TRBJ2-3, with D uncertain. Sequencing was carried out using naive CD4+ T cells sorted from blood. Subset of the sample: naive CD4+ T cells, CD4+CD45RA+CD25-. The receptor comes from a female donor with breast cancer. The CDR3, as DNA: TGCAGTGCTAGGGAACAGTCCACAGATACGCAGTATTTT. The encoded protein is CSAREQSTDTQYF.